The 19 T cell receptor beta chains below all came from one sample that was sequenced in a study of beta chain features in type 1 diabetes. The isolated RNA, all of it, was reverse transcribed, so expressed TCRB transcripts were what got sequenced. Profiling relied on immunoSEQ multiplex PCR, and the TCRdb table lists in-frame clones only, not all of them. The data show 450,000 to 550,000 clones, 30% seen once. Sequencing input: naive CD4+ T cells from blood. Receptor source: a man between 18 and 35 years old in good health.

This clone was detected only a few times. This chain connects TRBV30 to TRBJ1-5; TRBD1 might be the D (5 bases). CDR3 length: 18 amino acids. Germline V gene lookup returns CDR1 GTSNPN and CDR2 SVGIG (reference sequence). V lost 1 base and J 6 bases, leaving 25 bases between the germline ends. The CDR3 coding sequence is TGTGCCTGGAGTGGGCCAGGTTGGGCAGGGACGACTTCTCAGCCCCAGCATTTT. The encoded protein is CAWSGPGWAGTTSQPQHF.

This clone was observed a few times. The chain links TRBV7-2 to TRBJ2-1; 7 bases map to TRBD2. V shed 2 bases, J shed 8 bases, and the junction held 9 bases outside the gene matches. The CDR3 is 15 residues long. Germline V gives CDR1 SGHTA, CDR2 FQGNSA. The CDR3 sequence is CASSLQWTSSDEQFF. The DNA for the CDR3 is TGTGCCAGCAGCTTACAGTGGACTAGTAGTGATGAGCAGTTCTTC.

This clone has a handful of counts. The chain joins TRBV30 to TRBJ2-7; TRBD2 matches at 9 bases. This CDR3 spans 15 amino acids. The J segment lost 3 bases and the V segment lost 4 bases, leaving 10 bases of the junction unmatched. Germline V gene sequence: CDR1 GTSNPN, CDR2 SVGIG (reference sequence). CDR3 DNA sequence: TGTGCCTGGATGCCCATAGCGGGAGACCGCTACGAGCAGTACTTC. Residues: CAWMPIAGDRYEQYF.

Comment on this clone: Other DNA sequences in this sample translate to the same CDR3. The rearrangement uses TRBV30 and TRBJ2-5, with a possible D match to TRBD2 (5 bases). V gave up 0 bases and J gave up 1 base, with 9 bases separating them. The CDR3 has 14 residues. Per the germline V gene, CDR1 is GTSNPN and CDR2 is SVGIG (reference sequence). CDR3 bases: TGTGCCTGGAGTGTCCGAGCGGTCCAAGAGACCCAGTACTTC. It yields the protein CAWSVRAVQETQYF.

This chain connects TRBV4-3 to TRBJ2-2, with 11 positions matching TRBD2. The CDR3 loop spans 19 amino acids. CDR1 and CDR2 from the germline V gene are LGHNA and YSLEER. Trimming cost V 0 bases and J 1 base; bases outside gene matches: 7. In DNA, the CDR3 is TGCGCCAGCAGCCAAGATTTACTAGCGGGAGCCGTGAACACCGGGGAGCTGTTTTTT. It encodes CASSQDLLAGAVNTGELFF.

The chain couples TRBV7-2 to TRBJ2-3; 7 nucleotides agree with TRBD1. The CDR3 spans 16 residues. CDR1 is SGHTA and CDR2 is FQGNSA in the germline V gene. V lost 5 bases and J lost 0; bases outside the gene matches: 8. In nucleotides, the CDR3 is TGTGCCAGCAGCCCCAGGGACAGACTAAGCACAGATACGCAGTATTTT. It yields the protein CASSPRDRLSTDTQYF.

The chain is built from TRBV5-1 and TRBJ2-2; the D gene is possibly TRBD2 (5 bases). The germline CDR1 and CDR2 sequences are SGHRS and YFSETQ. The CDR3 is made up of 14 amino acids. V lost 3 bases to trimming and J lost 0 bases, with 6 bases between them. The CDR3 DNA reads TGCGCCAGCAGCTGGACTGCGAACACCGGGGAGCTGTTTTTT. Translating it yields CASSWTANTGELFF.

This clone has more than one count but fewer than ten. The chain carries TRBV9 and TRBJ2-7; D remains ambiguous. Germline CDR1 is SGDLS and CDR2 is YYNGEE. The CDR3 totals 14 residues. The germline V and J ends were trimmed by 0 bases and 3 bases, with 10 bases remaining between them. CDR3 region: CASSVAGVNYEQYF. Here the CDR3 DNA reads TGTGCCAGCAGCGTAGCTGGGGTGAACTACGAGCAGTACTTC. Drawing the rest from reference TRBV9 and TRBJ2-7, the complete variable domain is DSGVTQTPKHLITATGQRVTLRCSPRSGDLSVYWYQQSLDQGLQFLIQYYNGEERAKGNILERFSAQQFPDLHSELNLSSLELGDSALYFCASSVAGVNYEQYFGPGTRLTVT.

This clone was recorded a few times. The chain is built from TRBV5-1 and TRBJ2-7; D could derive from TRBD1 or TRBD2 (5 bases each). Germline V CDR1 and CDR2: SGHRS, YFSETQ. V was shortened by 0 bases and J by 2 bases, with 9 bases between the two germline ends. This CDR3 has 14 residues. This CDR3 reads CASSLGGAAYEQYF. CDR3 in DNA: TGCGCCAGCAGCTTGGGAGGGGCCGCCTACGAGCAGTACTTC.

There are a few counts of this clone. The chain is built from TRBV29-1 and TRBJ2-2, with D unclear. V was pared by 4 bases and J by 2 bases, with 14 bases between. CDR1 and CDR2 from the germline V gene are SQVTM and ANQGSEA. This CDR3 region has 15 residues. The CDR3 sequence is CSVGGRPTNTGELFF. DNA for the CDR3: TGCAGCGTTGGTGGCAGACCAACTAACACCGGGGAGCTGTTTTTT.

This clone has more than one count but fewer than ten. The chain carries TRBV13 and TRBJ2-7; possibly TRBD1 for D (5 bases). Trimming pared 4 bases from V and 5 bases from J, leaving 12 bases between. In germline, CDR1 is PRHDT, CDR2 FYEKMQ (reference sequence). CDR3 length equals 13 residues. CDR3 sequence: CASSYQTGDEQYF. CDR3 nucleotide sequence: TGTGCCAGCAGCTACCAAACAGGAGACGAGCAGTACTTC.

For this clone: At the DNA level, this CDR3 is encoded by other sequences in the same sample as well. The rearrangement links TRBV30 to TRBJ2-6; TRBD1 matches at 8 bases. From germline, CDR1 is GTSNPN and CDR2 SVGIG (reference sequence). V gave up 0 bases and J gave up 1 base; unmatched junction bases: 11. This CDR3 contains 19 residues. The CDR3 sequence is CAWSVLSDRARSGANVLTF. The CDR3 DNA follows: TGTGCCTGGAGTGTACTATCGGACAGGGCGCGATCTGGGGCCAACGTCCTGACTTTC.

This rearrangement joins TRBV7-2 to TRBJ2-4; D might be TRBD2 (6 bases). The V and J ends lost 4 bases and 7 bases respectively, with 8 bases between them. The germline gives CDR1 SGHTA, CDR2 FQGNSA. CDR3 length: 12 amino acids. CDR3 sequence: CASSSGLNIQYF. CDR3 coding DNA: TGTGCCAGCAGCTCGGGACTGAACATTCAGTACTTC.

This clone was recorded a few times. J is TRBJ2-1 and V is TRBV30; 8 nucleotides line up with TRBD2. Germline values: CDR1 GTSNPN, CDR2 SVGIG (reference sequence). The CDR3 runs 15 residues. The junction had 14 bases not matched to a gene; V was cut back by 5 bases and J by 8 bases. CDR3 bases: TGTGCCTGGGTTAGACTAGCGACGGGGGAGGATGAGCAGTTCTTC. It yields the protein CAWVRLATGEDEQFF.

The CDR3 reads CASSQSIGTYNEQFF. As DNA, the CDR3 is TGCGCCAGCAGCCAAAGCATCGGAACGTACAATGAGCAGTTCTTC. The V gene is TRBV4-3, the J gene TRBJ2-1; D remains unclear. V was shortened by 2 bases and J by 4 bases, with 12 bases between the two germline ends. The CDR3 sequence is 15 residues long. CDR1 is LGHNA, CDR2 YSLEER, per germline.

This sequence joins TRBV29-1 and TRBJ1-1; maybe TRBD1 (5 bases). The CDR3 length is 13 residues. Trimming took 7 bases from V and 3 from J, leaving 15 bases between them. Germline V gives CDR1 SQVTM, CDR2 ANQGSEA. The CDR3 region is CSGVTGRYTEAFF. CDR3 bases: TGCAGCGGAGTCACAGGAAGATACACTGAAGCTTTCTTT.

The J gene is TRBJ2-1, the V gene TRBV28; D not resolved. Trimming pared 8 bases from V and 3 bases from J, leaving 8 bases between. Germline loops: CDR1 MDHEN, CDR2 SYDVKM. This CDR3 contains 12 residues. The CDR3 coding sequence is TGTGCCAGCGCAAGCGACTACAATGAGCAGTTCTTC. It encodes CASASDYNEQFF.

CDR3 residues: CAISEHGSGRAGNEQFF. DNA of the CDR3: TGTGCCATCAGTGAGCACGGTAGCGGGAGGGCCGGGAATGAGCAGTTCTTC. The chain joins TRBV10-3 to TRBJ2-1, with 11 bases that match TRBD2. The CDR3 is 17 amino acids. The junction had 10 bases not matched to a gene; V was cut back by 2 bases and J by 7 bases. Germline lookup yields CDR1 ENHRY and CDR2 SYGVKD.

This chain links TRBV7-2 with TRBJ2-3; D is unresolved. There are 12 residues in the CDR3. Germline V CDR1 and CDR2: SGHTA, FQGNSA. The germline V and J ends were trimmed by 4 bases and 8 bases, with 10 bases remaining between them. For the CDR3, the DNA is TGTGCCAGCAGCTCGTTCTCGGGTACGCAGTATTTT. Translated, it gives CASSSFSGTQYF.